Listed here are 10 T cell receptor beta chains from one sample, sequenced in a study of blood T cell repertoires in COVID-19. Clones were read by immunoSEQ multiplex PCR, and TCRdb kept only the in-frame ones, dropping some. The sample lists roughly 200,000 clones; 80% to 85% were seen once. Sequenced material: peripheral blood. Every receptor here comes from an elderly woman with COVID-19, enrolled during active disease.

The chain couples TRBV4-1 to TRBJ2-4, with 7 bases fitting TRBD2. The ends lost 3 bases at V and 0 bases at J; junction bases unmatched: 5. The CDR3 has 16 residues. Germline CDR1 and CDR2: MGHRA and YSYEKL. CDR3 coding DNA: TGCGCCAGCAGCCAGGGAGGGGACCTAGCCAAAAACATTCAGTACTTC. This encodes CASSQGGDLAKNIQYF.

The chain is built from TRBV5-6 and TRBJ1-2, with D possibly matching TRBD1 (5 bases). The CDR3 totals 14 residues. V gave up 4 bases and J gave up 8 bases, with 18 bases separating them. The germline CDR1 and CDR2 sequences are SGHDT and YYEEEE. CDR3 nucleotides: TGTGCCAGCAGCCAACGAGGGGAGGTAAACGGCTACACCTTC. It encodes CASSQRGEVNGYTF.

V usage is TRBV20-1 and J usage is TRBJ1-1, with D perhaps matching TRBD1 (6 bases). The CDR3 runs to 14 residues. The V gene lost 3 bases and the J gene lost 6 bases, with 17 bases spanning the gap. Germline lookup yields CDR1 DFQATT and CDR2 SNEGSKA (reference sequence). CDR3 DNA: TGCAGTGCTAGTTCCCCGGGGGGGGCTGCTGAAGCTTTCTTT. Its translation: CSASSPGGAAEAFF.

The V call is TRBV6-1, the J call TRBJ1-2; D possibly corresponds to TRBD1 (5 bases). Trimming took 3 bases from V and 3 from J, leaving 17 bases between them. The CDR3 contains 16 residues. Germline loops: CDR1 MNHNS, CDR2 SASEGT. CDR3 in amino acids: CASSELAGTAYYGYTF. CDR3 coding DNA: TGTGCCAGCAGTGAGCTCGCGGGGACGGCATACTATGGCTACACCTTC.

J is TRBJ2-1 and V is TRBV24-1, with TRBD2 matching over 8 bases. Germline trimming cut 2 bases from V and 2 bases from J; bases unmatched to any gene: 4. The germline gives CDR1 KGHDR, CDR2 SFDVKD. The length of the CDR3 is 16 residues. CDR3 sequence (DNA): TGTGCCACCAGTGATTCCAGCGGGGGCACCTACAATGAGCAGTTCTTC. Translating gives CATSDSSGGTYNEQFF.

This sequence joins TRBV6-2 or TRBV6-3 and TRBJ1-4; D remains ambiguous. Per germline, CDR1 MNHEY and CDR2 SVGEGT. With 2 bases removed from V and 5 bases from J, the gap between germline ends came to 12 bases. The CDR3 sequence is 15 residues long. The CDR3 sequence is CASSYGLSRNEKLFF. The CDR3 DNA sequence: TGTGCCAGCAGTTACGGTTTGTCGAGGAATGAAAAACTGTTTTTT.

The J gene is TRBJ1-1, the V gene TRBV28; no clear D. Per germline, CDR1 MDHEN and CDR2 SYDVKM. The length of the CDR3 is 12 residues. V was cut by 2 bases and J by 5 bases, with 6 bases left in between. CDR3 DNA sequence: TGTGCCAGCAGTTTACAGTATACTGAAGCTTTCTTT. Protein: CASSLQYTEAFF.

This chain joins TRBV5-4 and TRBJ1-6, with unresolved D. This CDR3 has 13 amino acids. Looked up from germline, CDR1 is SGHNT and CDR2 is YYREEE (reference sequence). V was shortened by 2 bases and J by 8 bases, with 8 bases between the two germline ends. The CDR3 spells CASSLTDYSPLHF. CDR3 bases: TGTGCCAGCAGCTTAACTGACTATTCACCCCTCCACTTT.

The J gene is TRBJ1-5, the V gene TRBV7-2; D ambiguous. Germline assignment: CDR1 SGHTA and CDR2 FQGNSA. The CDR3 covers 14 residues. V shed 6 bases and J shed 4 bases, with 13 bases lying between them. CDR3 bases: TGTGCCAGCAGTTTAAAGTCCCAGAATCAGCCCCAGCATTTT. This encodes CASSLKSQNQPQHF. Complete variable domain (other parts from reference TRBV7-2 and TRBJ1-5): GAGVSQSPSNKVTEKGKDVELRCDPISGHTALYWYRQSLGQGLEFLIYFQGNSAPDKSGLPSDRFSAERTGGSVSTLTIQRTQQEDSAVYLCASSLKSQNQPQHFGDGTRLSIL.

The chain combines TRBV18 with TRBJ2-3; D call uncertain. Germline CDR1 and CDR2: KGHSH and LQKENI. The germline V and J ends were trimmed by 3 bases and 6 bases, with 7 bases remaining between them. The CDR3 runs 12 residues. CDR3 in amino acids: CASSPDLDTQYF. Here the CDR3 DNA reads TGTGCCAGCTCACCTGACTTGGATACGCAGTATTTT. Full variable domain (missing parts from reference TRBV18 and TRBJ2-3): NAGVMQNPRHLVRRRGQEARLRCSPMKGHSHVYWYRQLPEEGLKFMVYLQKENIIDESGMPKERFSAEFPKEGPSILRIQQVVRGDSAAYFCASSPDLDTQYFGPGTRLTVL.